This TCR beta chain comes out of a study of regulatory T cells in long-lasting Graves disease. This clonotype has at least ten counts. This CDR3 spans 12 amino acids. CDR1 is MDHEN, CDR2 SYDVKM, per germline. The J segment lost 2 bases and the V segment lost 9 bases, leaving 4 bases of the junction unmatched. CDR3 regions were amplified by Arm-PCR using iRepertoire HTBI primers to build TCR beta libraries. TCRdb used MiXCR to reprocess the multiplex PCR reads, holding one entry per CDR3 protein. The profile shows approximately 400,000 distinct CDR3 sequences, 23% of them singletons. Time point indicated: persistent/refractory GD, antithyroid drugs over 5 years with positive TRAb. The authors made the TCR library using RNA they extracted from PBMCs.

Sequencing was performed on peripheral blood mononuclear cells (PBMCs), taken when the disease was refractory, from a patient treated with antithyroid drugs. The clonotype comes from a female donor with Graves disease. The chain employs TRBV28 and TRBJ2-7; 7 bases align to TRBD2. CDR3 nucleotides: TGTGCCAGTCGGACTAGGGCCTACGAGCAGTACTTC. Protein product: CASRTRAYEQYF.